Listed below are T cell receptor beta chains from one sample, sequenced in a study of T cells after posttransplantation cyclophosphamide. The repertoire was sequenced with immunoSEQ multiplex PCR; TCRdb's copy has only in-frame clones and lacks some. The sample offers 38,000 or so clones and no singletons, the top ten holding roughly 2.5%. The sequencing sample was made of PBMCs. The receptors were gathered from a man aged 50 to 60 in good health, CMV-negative, and a related stem cell transplant donor. Each CDR3 is given with its conserved first and last residue. Fields, in order: CDR3 protein, V gene, J gene, clone size. Clone size appears in some rows only: once, few, many, or a class for an expanded clone.

cdr3_aa: CASSLAATGAPYNEQFF
v_call: TRBV7-2
j_call: TRBJ2-1
clone_size: few

cdr3_aa: CASSSTGTAYEQYF
v_call: TRBV5-1
j_call: TRBJ2-7
clone_size: NA

cdr3_aa: CASSQGLNQPQHF
v_call: TRBV5-8
j_call: TRBJ1-5
clone_size: many

cdr3_aa: CASSVGGLAGVELFF
v_call: TRBV9
j_call: TRBJ2-2
clone_size: many

cdr3_aa: CASSVEASGELFF
v_call: TRBV9
j_call: TRBJ2-2
clone_size: NA

cdr3_aa: CASSPGQGLAKNIQYF
v_call: TRBV7-9
j_call: TRBJ2-4
clone_size: many

cdr3_aa: CASSPWGGADSYEQYF
v_call: TRBV18
j_call: TRBJ2-7
clone_size: many

cdr3_aa: CASRLAGGNEQFF
v_call: TRBV19
j_call: TRBJ2-1
clone_size: many

cdr3_aa: CASSWVLAGRGGNIQYF
v_call: TRBV5-6
j_call: TRBJ2-4
clone_size: few

cdr3_aa: CASSEGTSGRDEQYF
v_call: TRBV6-1
j_call: TRBJ2-7
clone_size: many

cdr3_aa: CASRHRDRGFLAKNIQYF
v_call: TRBV5-6
j_call: TRBJ2-4
clone_size: many

cdr3_aa: CASSTGIETYEQYF
v_call: TRBV6-6
j_call: TRBJ2-7
clone_size: many

cdr3_aa: CASSQLEWGGNGELFF
v_call: TRBV4-1
j_call: TRBJ2-2
clone_size: many

cdr3_aa: CASSRDRGPFRYEQYF
v_call: TRBV27
j_call: TRBJ2-7
clone_size: many

cdr3_aa: CASSGVAGGSYEQYF
v_call: TRBV6-1
j_call: TRBJ2-7
clone_size: many

cdr3_aa: CARSARGETYEQYF
v_call: TRBV5-3
j_call: TRBJ2-7
clone_size: many

cdr3_aa: CASSLASGDTQYF
v_call: TRBV11-3
j_call: TRBJ2-3
clone_size: many

cdr3_aa: CASSPQPGQGYEQYF
v_call: TRBV27
j_call: TRBJ2-7
clone_size: many

cdr3_aa: CASSKTGAPNTEAFF
v_call: TRBV6-1
j_call: TRBJ1-1
clone_size: many

cdr3_aa: CASSCPGTAKAFF
v_call: TRBV23-1
j_call: TRBJ1-1
clone_size: many

cdr3_aa: CSVEQGPSSYNEQFF
v_call: TRBV29-1
j_call: TRBJ2-1
clone_size: NA

cdr3_aa: CASSRTSPRDADTQYF
v_call: TRBV5-4
j_call: TRBJ2-3
clone_size: many

cdr3_aa: CASSFGTGGDYTF
v_call: TRBV7-2
j_call: TRBJ1-2
clone_size: many

cdr3_aa: CASSLTGGRFGNTEAFF
v_call: TRBV5-5
j_call: TRBJ1-1
clone_size: many

cdr3_aa: CASTPVGGGGSNQPQHF
v_call: TRBV5-8
j_call: TRBJ1-5
clone_size: NA

cdr3_aa: CASSLRRGGGYTF
v_call: TRBV5-6
j_call: TRBJ1-2
clone_size: many

cdr3_aa: CASSEAQEVQYF
v_call: TRBV2
j_call: TRBJ2-4
clone_size: many

cdr3_aa: CASSPGQDQPQHF
v_call: TRBV7-6
j_call: TRBJ1-5
clone_size: many